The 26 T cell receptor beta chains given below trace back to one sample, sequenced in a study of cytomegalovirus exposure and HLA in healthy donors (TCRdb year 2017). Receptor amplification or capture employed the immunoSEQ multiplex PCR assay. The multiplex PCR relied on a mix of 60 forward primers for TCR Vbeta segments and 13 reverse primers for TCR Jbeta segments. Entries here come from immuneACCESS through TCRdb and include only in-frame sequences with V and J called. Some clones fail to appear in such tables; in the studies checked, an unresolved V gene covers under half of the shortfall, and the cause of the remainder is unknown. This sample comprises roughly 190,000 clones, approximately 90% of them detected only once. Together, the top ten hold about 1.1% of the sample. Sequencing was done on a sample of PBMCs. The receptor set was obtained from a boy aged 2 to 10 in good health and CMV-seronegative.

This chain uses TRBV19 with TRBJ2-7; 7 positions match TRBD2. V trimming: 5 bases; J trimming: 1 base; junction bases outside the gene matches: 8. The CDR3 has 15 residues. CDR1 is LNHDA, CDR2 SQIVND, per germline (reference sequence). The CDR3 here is CASSPGLVVSYEQYF. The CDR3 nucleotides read TGTGCCAGTAGTCCCGGACTAGTAGTTTCCTACGAGCAGTACTTC. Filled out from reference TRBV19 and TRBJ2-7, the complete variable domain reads DGGITQSPKYLFRKEGQNVTLSCEQNLNHDAMYWYRQDPGQGLRLIYYSQIVNDFQKGDIAEGYSVSREKKESFPLTVTSAQKNPTAFYLCASSPGLVVSYEQYFGPGTRLTVT.

The CDR3: CASSTGTANQETQYF. The CDR3 coding sequence is TGTGCCAGCAGTACCGGGACAGCTAACCAAGAGACCCAGTACTTC. The chain carries TRBV2 and TRBJ2-5, with 7 bases lining up with TRBD1. Germline V gives CDR1 SNHLY, CDR2 FYNNEI. The CDR3 is 15 amino acids. The V segment lost 5 bases and the J segment 0 bases; nucleotides outside the gene matches: 6.

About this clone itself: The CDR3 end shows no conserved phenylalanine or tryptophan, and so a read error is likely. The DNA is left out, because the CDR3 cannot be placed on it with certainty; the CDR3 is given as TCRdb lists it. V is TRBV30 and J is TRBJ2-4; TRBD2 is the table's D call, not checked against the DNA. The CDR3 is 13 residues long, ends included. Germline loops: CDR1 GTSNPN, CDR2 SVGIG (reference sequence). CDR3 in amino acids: CAWGGSSTEALYL.

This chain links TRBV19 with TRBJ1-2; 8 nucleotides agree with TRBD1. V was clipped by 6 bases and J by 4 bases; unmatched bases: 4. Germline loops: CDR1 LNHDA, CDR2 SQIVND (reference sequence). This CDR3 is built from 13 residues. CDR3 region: CASSRDRLYGYTF. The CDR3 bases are TGTGCCAGTAGCAGGGACAGGCTCTATGGCTACACCTTC. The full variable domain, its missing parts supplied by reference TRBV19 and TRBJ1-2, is DGGITQSPKYLFRKEGQNVTLSCEQNLNHDAMYWYRQDPGQGLRLIYYSQIVNDFQKGDIAEGYSVSREKKESFPLTVTSAQKNPTAFYLCASSRDRLYGYTFGSGTRLTVV.

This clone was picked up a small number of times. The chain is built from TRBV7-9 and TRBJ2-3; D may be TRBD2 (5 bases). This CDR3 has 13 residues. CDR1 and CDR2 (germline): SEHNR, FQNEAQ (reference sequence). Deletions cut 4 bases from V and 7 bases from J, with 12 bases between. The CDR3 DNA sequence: TGTGCCAGCAGCTCCCCCCTAGCCAATACGCAGTATTTT. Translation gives CASSSPLANTQYF.

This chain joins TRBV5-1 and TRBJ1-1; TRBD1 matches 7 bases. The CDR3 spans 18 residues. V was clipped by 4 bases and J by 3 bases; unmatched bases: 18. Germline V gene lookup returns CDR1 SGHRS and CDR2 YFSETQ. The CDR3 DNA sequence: TGCGCCAGCAGCGTAAGGGATTGGCAGGGGGGCAGCTACACTGAAGCTTTCTTT. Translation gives CASSVRDWQGGSYTEAFF.

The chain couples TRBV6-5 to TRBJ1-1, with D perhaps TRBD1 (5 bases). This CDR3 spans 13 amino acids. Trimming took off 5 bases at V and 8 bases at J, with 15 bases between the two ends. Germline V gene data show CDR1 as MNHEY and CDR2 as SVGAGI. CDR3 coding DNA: TGTGCCAGCAGTCTATCCGGGGGTCCCGAAGCTTTCTTT. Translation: CASSLSGGPEAFF.

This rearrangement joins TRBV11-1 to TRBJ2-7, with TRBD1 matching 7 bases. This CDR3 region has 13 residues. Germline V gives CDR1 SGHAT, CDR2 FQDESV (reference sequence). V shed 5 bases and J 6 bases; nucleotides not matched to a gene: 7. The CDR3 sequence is CASSPGQRGEQYF. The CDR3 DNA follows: TGTGCCAGCAGCCCGGGACAGAGAGGCGAGCAGTACTTC.

CDR3 amino acids: CASSTSDRGNYNEQFF. The CDR3, as DNA: TGTGCCAGTAGTACCAGCGACAGGGGGAACTACAATGAGCAGTTCTTC. The chain uses TRBV19 and TRBJ2-1; 9 bases align to TRBD1. J was trimmed by 3 bases and V by 4 bases; bases with no gene match: 7. There are 16 residues in the CDR3. The germline V gene has CDR1 LNHDA and CDR2 SQIVND (reference sequence).

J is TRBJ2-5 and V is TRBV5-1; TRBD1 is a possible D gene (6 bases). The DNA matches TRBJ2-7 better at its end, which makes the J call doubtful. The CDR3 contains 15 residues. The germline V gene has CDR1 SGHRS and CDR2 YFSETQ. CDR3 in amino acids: CASSLGQVVGYEQYF. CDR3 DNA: TGCGCCAGCAGCTTGGGACAGGTTGTTGGCTACGAGCAGTACTTC.

The CDR3 DNA reads as TGTGCCAGTAGGAGCCGGGACAGGGGTTCCTACGAGCAGTACTTC. It is translated as CASRSRDRGSYEQYF. The chain has TRBV19 and TRBJ2-5; 10 positions match TRBD1. TRBJ2-7 explains the end of the DNA better; the J call may be wrong. CDR3 size: 15 residues. Germline V gene lookup returns CDR1 LNHDA and CDR2 SQIVND (reference sequence).

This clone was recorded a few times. The CDR3 DNA follows: TGCGCCAGCAGGGAAAGACAGGGACCTCTTGAAAAACTGTTTTTT. This translates into CASRERQGPLEKLFF. The chain recombines TRBV5-1 with TRBJ1-4, with TRBD1 matching 7 bases. The germline V gene has CDR1 SGHRS and CDR2 YFSETQ. The CDR3 covers 15 residues. V lost 5 bases and J lost 7; bases outside the gene matches: 11.

The CDR3 sequence is CTSSQRGLGYGYTF. The CDR3 nucleotides read TGCACCAGCAGCCAAAGGGGGCTAGGCTATGGCTACACCTTC. The chain uses TRBV1 and TRBJ1-2; the table's D call of TRBD1 was not tested on the DNA. TRBV1 is deemed a pseudogene. The length of the CDR3 is 14 residues.

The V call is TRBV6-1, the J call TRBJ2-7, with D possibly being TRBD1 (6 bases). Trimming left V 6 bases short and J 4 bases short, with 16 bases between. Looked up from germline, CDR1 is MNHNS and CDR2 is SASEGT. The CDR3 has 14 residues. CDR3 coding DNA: TGTGCCAGCAGCCCAGTGGGGGCGATATACGAGCAGTACTTC. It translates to CASSPVGAIYEQYF.

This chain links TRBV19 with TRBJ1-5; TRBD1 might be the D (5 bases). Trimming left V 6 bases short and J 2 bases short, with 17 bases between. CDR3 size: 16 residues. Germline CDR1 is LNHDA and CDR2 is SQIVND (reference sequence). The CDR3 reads CASRLAPGVGNQPQHF. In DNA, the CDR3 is TGTGCCAGTAGGCTGGCGCCGGGGGTCGGCAATCAGCCCCAGCATTTT.

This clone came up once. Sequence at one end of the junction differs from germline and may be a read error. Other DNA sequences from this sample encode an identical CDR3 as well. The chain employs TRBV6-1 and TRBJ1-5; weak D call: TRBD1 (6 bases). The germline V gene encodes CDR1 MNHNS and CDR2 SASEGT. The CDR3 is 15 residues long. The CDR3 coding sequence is TGTGCCAGCAGTGAAGATTCGGGGGGCAATCAGCCCCAGCATTTC. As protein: CASSEDSGGNQPQHF.

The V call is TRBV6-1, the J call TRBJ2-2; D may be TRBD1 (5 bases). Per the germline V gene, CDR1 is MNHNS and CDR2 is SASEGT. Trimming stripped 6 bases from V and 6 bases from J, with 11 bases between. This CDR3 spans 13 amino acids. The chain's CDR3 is CASSLTAAGELFF. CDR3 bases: TGTGCCAGCAGCCTGACAGCAGCCGGGGAGCTGTTTTTT.

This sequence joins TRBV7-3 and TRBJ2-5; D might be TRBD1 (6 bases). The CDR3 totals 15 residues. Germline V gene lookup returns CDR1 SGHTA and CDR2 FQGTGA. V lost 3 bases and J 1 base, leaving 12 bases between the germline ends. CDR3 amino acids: CASSFTGSAQETQYF. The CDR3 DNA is TGTGCCAGCAGCTTTACAGGGTCGGCCCAAGAGACCCAGTACTTC.

CDR3 region: CASSLTGTYEQYF. The DNA of the CDR3 is TGTGCCAGTAGCCTGACAGGGACCTACGAGCAGTACTTC. This chain links TRBV19 with TRBJ2-7; the match to TRBD1 covers 7 bases. Unmatched junction bases numbered 4, after V lost 6 bases and J lost 2 bases. The CDR3 runs 13 residues. From germline, CDR1 is LNHDA and CDR2 SQIVND (reference sequence).

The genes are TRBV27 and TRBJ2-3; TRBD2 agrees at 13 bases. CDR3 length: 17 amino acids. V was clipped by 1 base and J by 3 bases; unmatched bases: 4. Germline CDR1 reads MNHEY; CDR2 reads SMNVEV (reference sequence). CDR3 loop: CASSLYGLAGETDTQYF. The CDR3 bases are TGTGCCAGCAGTTTATATGGACTAGCGGGGGAGACAGATACGCAGTATTTT.

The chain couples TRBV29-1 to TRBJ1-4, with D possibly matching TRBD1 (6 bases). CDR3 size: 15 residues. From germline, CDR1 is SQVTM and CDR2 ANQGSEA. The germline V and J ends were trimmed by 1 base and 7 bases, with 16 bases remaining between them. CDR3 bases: TGCAGCGTTGAAGGCCGGGACAACGCGAGTGAAAAACTGTTTTTT. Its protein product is CSVEGRDNASEKLFF.

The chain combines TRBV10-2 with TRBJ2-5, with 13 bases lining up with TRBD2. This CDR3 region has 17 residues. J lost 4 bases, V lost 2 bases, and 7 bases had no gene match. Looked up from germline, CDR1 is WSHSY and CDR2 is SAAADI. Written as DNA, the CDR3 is TGCGCCAGCAGTGAGAGGACTAGCGGGGGTCAGCGAGAGACCCAGTACTTC. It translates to CASSERTSGGQRETQYF.

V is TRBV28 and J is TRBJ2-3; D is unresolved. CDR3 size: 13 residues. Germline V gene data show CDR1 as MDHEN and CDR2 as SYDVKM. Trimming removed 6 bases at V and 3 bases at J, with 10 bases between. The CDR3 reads CASRTTQTDTQYF. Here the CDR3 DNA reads TGTGCCAGCAGAACTACACAAACAGATACGCAGTATTTT.

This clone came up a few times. The DNA for the CDR3 is TGTGCCAGCTCACCAGATCCCGGGACAGGCCCTCGACACTACGAGCAGTACTTC. Translation: CASSPDPGTGPRHYEQYF. V and J are TRBV18 and TRBJ2-7; 8 nucleotides line up with TRBD1. This CDR3 spans 18 amino acids. V shed 2 bases, J shed 3 bases, and the junction held 15 bases outside the gene matches. The germline gives CDR1 KGHSH, CDR2 LQKENI.

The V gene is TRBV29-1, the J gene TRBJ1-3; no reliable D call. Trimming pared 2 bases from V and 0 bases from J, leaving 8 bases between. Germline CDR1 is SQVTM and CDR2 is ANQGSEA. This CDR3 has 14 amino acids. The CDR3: CSVESYSSGNTIYF. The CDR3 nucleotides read TGCAGCGTTGAAAGCTACAGCTCTGGAAACACCATATATTTT. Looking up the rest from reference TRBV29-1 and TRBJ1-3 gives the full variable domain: SAVISQKPSRDICQRGTSLTIQCQVDSQVTMMFWYRQQPGQSLTLIATANQGSEATYESGFVIDKFPISRPNLTFSTLTVSNMSPEDSSIYLCSVESYSSGNTIYFGEGSWLTVV.

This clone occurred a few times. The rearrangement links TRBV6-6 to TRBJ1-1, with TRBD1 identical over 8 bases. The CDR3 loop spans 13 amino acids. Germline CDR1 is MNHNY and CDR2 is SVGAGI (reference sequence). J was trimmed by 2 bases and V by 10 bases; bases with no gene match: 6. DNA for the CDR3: TGTGCCACGTACAGGGGGAGAAACACTGAAGCTTTCTTT. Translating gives CATYRGRNTEAFF.